This TCR beta chain was observed in a study of CD8 T cells in Susac syndrome (dated by TCRdb to 2018 to 2020). Describing the broader study: Repertoire sequencing was used to test whether CD8+ T cell activation and differentiation in Susac syndrome was antigen driven. Clonality of the CD8+ T cell repertoire was compared between more than 10 healthy donors, around 14 Susac syndrome patients and under 16 multiple sclerosis patients. The paper as a whole reports these results and caveats: The number of individuals in the TCR sequencing and HLA analysis was acknowledged as relatively small.

V is pared back by 0 bases and J by 4 bases, with 12 bases lying between the germline termini. Measured from the cysteine to the phenylalanine, the CDR3 is 14 residues long. The only DNA kept is the CDR3, 42 bases in frame from the first base. CDR1 and CDR2, per the germline V gene (reference sequence), are DFQATT and SNEGSKA. RNA was extracted using the RNeasy kit, and about 0.45 to 1 ug of the RNA was reverse transcribed with random hexamers. The immunoSEQ multiplex PCR assay, which covers 54 Vbeta and 13 Jbeta segments, was used to amplify TCR beta CDR3 regions. PCR amplification bias was corrected by using a synthetic template baseline for primer optimization and computational correction. In the paper's pipeline: Only productive sequences were kept, with reads annotated to V, D and J genes according to IMGT and analyzed in immunoSEQ Analyzer. Clonality was calculated as one minus the Shannon entropy normalized by log2 of the number of productive unique sequences. Public and private clones were assessed among the 100 most prevalent clones of each patient and control. Clones were defined as Susac-specific if absent from the healthy and MS cohorts, from around 1,000 published viral clones and from other ImmuneACCESS disease sequences. The public reads were reprocessed in TCRdb via fastp at Q25 and MiXCR, keeping in-frame beta chains. Rows matching on CDR3 protein sequence are summarized as one entry with the most common DNA and genes. The V and J calls, along with clone size, are taken from TCRdb and not from the paper's own processing. This sample lists 70,000 or so distinct CDR3 sequences; approximately 95% were detected once. The top ten clones comprise roughly 0.25% of the sample.

To note about this clonotype: What antigen it recognizes has not been identified. No clone much larger than this one lies a single base away; base qualities are absent.

Peripheral blood CD8+ and CD4+ T cells from healthy donors, Susac syndrome patients and multiple sclerosis patients were profiled by high-throughput TCR beta sequencing. The healthy donors served as controls matched for age and sex. Bulk CD8+ and CD4+ T cells were purified by magnetic negative isolation, while CD8+ TEMRA cells were enriched using FACS. Blood was collected in EDTA tubes and processed within 24 hours, with PBMCs isolated through density gradient centrifugation. PBMCs intended for TCR sequencing were cryopreserved in liquid nitrogen and thawed later in a water bath at 37 degrees C. The sorted or isolated CD4+, CD8+ and CD8+ TEMRA cells had a purity of 90% or higher.

In this chain, TRBV20-1 is recombined with TRBJ1-2, and possibly TRBD1, on 5 matching bases. This TCR came from a human donor in good health. Material: CD8+ T cells from PBMCs. The CDR3 loop reads CSARDSGAAYGYTF. The sequence in DNA is TGCAGTGCTAGAGATAGCGGGGCCGCCTATGGCTACACCTTC.